This T cell receptor (beta chain) was identified during a study of T cell responses to AZD1222 COVID-19 vaccine (dated by TCRdb to about 2021). Notes on the research overall: AZD1222 recipients given second doses at about 4 weeks or at about 12 weeks were pooled, since spike-specific TCR depth and breadth were not found to differ between the two schedules. A total of 230 to 250 trial participants underwent TCR sequencing, of whom 200 to 220 received two doses of AZD1222 and around 25 received two doses of the MenACWY control vaccine. Trial participants were enrolled by age into subgroups of 18-55, 56-69 and 70-plus years, and approximately 150, 30 and 60 TCR-sequenced participants, respectively, were included in these subgroups. General findings and caveats noted by the study authors: Participants were mostly white British, with more females than males. The authors suggested clonal diversity may have been underestimated. In the small 56-69-year group, the increase in depth fell short of significance, most likely because of low power. No day 14 peak-response samples were available, so repertoires were characterized only after the peak T cell response. Only 5 to 7 AZD1222 recipients were SARS-CoV-2 seropositive at baseline, limiting conclusions about previously exposed vaccinees. The whole spike protein was spanned by vaccine-associated CD4 TCRs, and dominant responses were seen in regions 160-218 and 743-854. Reportedly, almost half of the unique spike-specific TCRs recognized epitopes lying outside the regions that are mutated in the B.1.351 and B.1.1.7 variants. After two AZD1222 doses, spike-specific TCR breadth and depth were significantly higher than at day 0 and than in MenACWY recipients.

Reading the label with the study, this specimen's time point is: baseline before first vaccination. Vaccinee samples were obtained from the UK trials COV001 and COV002, which included a single-blind randomized controlled phase 2/3 trial of AZD1222 (ChAdOx1 nCoV-19) in healthy adults. Trial participant PBMC samples were collected at day 0 and day 28 after the second dose for TCRbeta chain sequencing. Comments on this clone: There is no known antigen for this receptor. Qualities for individual bases were not recorded, and no much larger clone is one base off.

The CDR3 regions of human TCRbeta chains were subjected to immunosequencing. The original pipeline was this. Repertoire TCRs were checked for matches against a reference library of SARS-CoV-2-specific TCRs that had been generated using the MIRA antigen-specificity platform. Breadth was defined as the fraction of unique TCRs that were SARS-CoV-2-associated, and depth was defined as the fraction of total T cells that were SARS-CoV-2-associated. Using the MIRA data, every spike-specific TCR was mapped to the spike region that the TCR reacted to and assigned to either a CD4 or a CD8 class. Log10-transformed breadth and depth values were compared by one-way ANOVA with Sidak's multiple comparisons tests. In its TCRdb copy, this immuneACCESS table keeps in-frame sequences only and misses some clones. Where compared with another copy, unresolved V genes explain less than half of these, and the others have no known cause. That table furnishes V, J and clone size, whereas the DNA furnished D and trimming. The sample profile shows 100,000 or so clones; about 88% of them were found once. The top ten clonotypes cover approximately 5% of the sample.

From a lookup of the germline V gene (reference sequence), CDR1 and CDR2 are LGHDT and YNNKEL. Compared with germline, V lacks 3 bases and J lacks 12 bases; bases without a gene match: 5. The CDR3, from cysteine to phenylalanine, totals 12 residues. Kept here is only the CDR3 DNA, which spans 36 bases and is read in frame from base 1. Sample: peripheral blood, taken on day 0 of AZD1222 vaccination. The sequence derives from an adult in good health. This receptor chain uses TRBV3-1 (or the pseudogene TRBV3-2) and TRBJ2-1, and TRBD2 aligns with 7 junction nucleotides. The nucleotides are TGTGCCAGCAGCCAGGGAGCGGGATTGCAGTTCTTC. Its product reads: CASSQGAGLQFF.